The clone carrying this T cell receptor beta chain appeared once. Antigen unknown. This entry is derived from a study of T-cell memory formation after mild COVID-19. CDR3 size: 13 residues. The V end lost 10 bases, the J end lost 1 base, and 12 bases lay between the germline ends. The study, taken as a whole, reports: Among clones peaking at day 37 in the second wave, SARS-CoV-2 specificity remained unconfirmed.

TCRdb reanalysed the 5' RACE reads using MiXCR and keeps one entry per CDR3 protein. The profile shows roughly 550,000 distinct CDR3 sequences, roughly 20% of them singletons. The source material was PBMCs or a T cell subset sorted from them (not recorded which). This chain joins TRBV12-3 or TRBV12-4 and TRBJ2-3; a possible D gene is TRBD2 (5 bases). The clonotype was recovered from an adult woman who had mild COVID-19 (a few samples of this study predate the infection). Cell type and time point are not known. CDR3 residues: CATASRGTDTQYF. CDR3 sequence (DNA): TGTGCCACCGCGTCGAGGGGCACAGATACGCAGTATTTT.